This TCR beta chain originates from a study of Ad26.COV2.S vaccination and SARS-CoV-2 variants. Sequenced by immunoSEQ multiplex PCR; TCRdb stores in-frame clones only, minus some. The profile shows approximately 340,000 clones, about 91% of them singletons. General study findings and limits: Comparable non-spike TCR breadth was observed in vaccine and placebo recipients.

Germline CDR1 and CDR2: SNHLY and FYNNEI. This CDR3 region has 17 residues. Trimming took 3 bases from V and 3 from J; bases not matched to a gene: 10. As concerns this clone: What it binds is unknown.

This sample comprised peripheral blood, obtained after recovery from COVID-19. The chain joins TRBV2 to TRBJ2-1; 8 positions agree with TRBD2. The source of this sequence is a human donor who had recovered from COVID-19. In DNA, the CDR3 is TGTGCCAGCAGTGAGCAGGGAGCGGGGGCAGTCTACAATGAGCAGTTCTTC. Its translation is CASSEQGAGAVYNEQFF.